The rows below give T cell receptor beta chains drawn from one sample of a study of cytomegalovirus exposure and HLA in healthy donors. Sequencing used immunoSEQ multiplex PCR; TCRdb keeps in-frame clones, though not all of them. There are approximately 110,000 clones in the sample; roughly 80% occur only once, and approximately 0.22% lies in the top ten. Material for sequencing was PBMCs. These receptors were obtained from a man aged 45-65 years in good health and CMV-seronegative. Both conserved end residues are part of each CDR3. Clone sizes are given selectively: once, few, many, or a class where the clone is expanded.

CASSYSLPGSEAFF,.,14,TRBV6-5,TRBJ1-1
CASILPPADTQYF,.,13,TRBV6-6,TRBJ2-3
CASRRLAGLLGEQYF,.,15,TRBV6-6,TRBJ2-7
CASSLSPGKSSYEQYF,.,16,TRBV7-3,TRBJ2-7
CASSLGQGAGVQYF,.,14,TRBV5-1,TRBJ2-7
CATIERDRVSYEQYF,.,15,TRBV2,TRBJ2-7
CASRPGLAGGSYEQYF,.,16,TRBV5-4,TRBJ2-7
CASSDSGGTYNEQFF,few,15,TRBV6-4,TRBJ2-1
CASSVTGTRNSGELFF,.,16,TRBV19,TRBJ2-2
CASSLGKGEDTEAFF,.,15,TRBV11-3,TRBJ1-1
CASSYVRDRYEQYF,.,14,TRBV6-5,TRBJ2-7
CASSFVAGGPHSNEQYF,.,17,TRBV7-2,TRBJ2-7
CASGDRGLGRGEQYF,.,15,TRBV6-6,TRBJ2-7
CASSGFVPNTGELFF,.,15,TRBV25-1,.
CASSETGGGGQPQHF,few,15,TRBV2,TRBJ1-5
CAISEKTGSAEETQYF,few,16,TRBV10-3,TRBJ2-5
CSVAGLAGVGQYF,.,13,TRBV29-1,TRBJ2-5
CASSLNSATNEKLFF,.,15,TRBV5-4,TRBJ1-4
CASSLTGLASEQYF,.,14,TRBV5-1,TRBJ2-7
CASSQGGTANGELFF,few,15,TRBV4-2,TRBJ2-2
CASSSGQGFSSGANVLTF,.,18,TRBV28,TRBJ2-6
CASSPWDTRNTEAFF,.,15,TRBV21-1,TRBJ1-1
CASSLVGGSGNTIYF,.,15,TRBV5-1,TRBJ1-3
CASNNPQGTGELFF,few,14,TRBV28,TRBJ2-2
CASGGLDRGQETQYF,few,15,TRBV2,TRBJ2-5
CASSERSTGSGYTF,.,14,TRBV6-1,TRBJ1-2
CASSLAQGYEQYF,.,13,TRBV7-9,TRBJ2-7
CASSFRRTSTETQYF,.,15,TRBV7-2,TRBJ2-5
CASSLGSRGSYGYTF,.,15,TRBV27,TRBJ1-2
CASSPSSRSSGGTGELFF,few,18,TRBV27,TRBJ2-2
CASSYSTGEKLFF,few,13,TRBV5-5,TRBJ1-4
CASSQAGGDRTF,.,12,TRBV11-3,TRBJ1-1
CASSSESYEQYF,.,12,TRBV28,TRBJ2-7
CSVAGGAWTEAFF,.,13,TRBV29-1,TRBJ1-1
CASSEDRPNQPQHF,.,14,TRBV6-1,TRBJ1-5
CASAGFDNSPLHF,.,13,TRBV5-8,TRBJ1-6
CASSTALNTGAGYTF,.,15,TRBV5-1,TRBJ1-2
CSARTTEQFF,.,10,TRBV29-1,TRBJ2-1
CASSPFREGRPETQYF,.,16,TRBV7-7,TRBJ2-5
CASGEGDKPQHF,.,12,TRBV27,TRBJ1-5
CASRTAGGLGEQYF,.,14,TRBV27,TRBJ2-7
CASSLGRGGTYEQYF,once,15,TRBV5-6,TRBJ2-7
CASVTGTGLRDEQFF,.,15,TRBV11-1,TRBJ2-1
CASSIFPQSGRAAQYF,.,16,TRBV7-2,TRBJ2-7
CATSTGTDYNEQFF,.,14,TRBV15,TRBJ2-1
CASSLAPGVHEQYF,.,14,TRBV7-9,TRBJ2-7
CAIKARGMTNTEAFF,.,15,TRBV10-3,TRBJ1-1
CASSSDRLNTEAFF,.,14,TRBV19,TRBJ1-1
CASRESPTGGSQPQHF,.,16,TRBV2,TRBJ1-5
CASSQGGGRELFF,.,13,TRBV4-3,TRBJ2-2
CASSLDLRGGWEYF,.,14,TRBV5-1,TRBJ2-3
CASSLSGQGQQAFF,.,14,TRBV28,TRBJ1-1
CASSLVQGGEKLFF,.,14,TRBV7-9,TRBJ1-4
CSVSRGGEKLFF,.,12,TRBV29-1,TRBJ1-4
CASISGHNSPLHF,.,13,TRBV6-1,TRBJ1-6
CASSLGSGSDGYTF,.,14,TRBV5-1,TRBJ1-2
CASSLELAGGYEQFF,.,15,TRBV11-2,TRBJ2-1